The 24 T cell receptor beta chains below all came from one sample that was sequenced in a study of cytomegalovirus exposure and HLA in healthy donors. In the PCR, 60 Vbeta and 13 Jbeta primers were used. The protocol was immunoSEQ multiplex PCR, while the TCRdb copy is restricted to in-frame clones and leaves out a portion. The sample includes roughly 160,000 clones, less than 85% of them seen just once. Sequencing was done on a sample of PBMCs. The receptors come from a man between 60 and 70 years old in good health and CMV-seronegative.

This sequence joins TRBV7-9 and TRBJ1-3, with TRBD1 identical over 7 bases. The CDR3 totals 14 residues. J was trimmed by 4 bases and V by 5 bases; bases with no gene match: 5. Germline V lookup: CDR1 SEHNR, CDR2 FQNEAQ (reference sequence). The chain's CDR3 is CASSARGTGNTIYF. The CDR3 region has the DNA TGTGCCAGCAGCGCCAGGGGGACAGGAAACACCATATATTTT.

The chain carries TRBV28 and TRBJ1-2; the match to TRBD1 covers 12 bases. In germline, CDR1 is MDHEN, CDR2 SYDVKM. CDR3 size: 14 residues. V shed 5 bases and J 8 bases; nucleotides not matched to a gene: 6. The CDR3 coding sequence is TGTGCCAGCAGTGAGGGACAGGGGGCACAAGGCTACACCTTC. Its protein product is CASSEGQGAQGYTF.

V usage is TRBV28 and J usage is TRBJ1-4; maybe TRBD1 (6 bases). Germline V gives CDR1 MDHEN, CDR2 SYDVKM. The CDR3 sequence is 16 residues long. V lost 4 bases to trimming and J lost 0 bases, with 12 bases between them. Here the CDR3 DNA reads TGTGCCAGCAGTTCGCGACAGGCTACAACTAATGAAAAACTGTTTTTT. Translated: CASSSRQATTNEKLFF.

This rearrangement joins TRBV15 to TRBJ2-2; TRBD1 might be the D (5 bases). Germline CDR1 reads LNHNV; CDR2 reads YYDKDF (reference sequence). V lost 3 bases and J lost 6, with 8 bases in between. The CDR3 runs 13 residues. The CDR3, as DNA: TGTGCCACCAGCAGTCAGGGCTCCGGGGAGCTGTTTTTT. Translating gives CATSSQGSGELFF.

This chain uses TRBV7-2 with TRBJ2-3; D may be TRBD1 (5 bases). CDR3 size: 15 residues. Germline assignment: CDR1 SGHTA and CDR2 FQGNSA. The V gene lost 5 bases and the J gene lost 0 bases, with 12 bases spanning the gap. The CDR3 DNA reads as TGTGCCAGCAGCCGGACAACCGGTAGCACAGATACGCAGTATTTT. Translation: CASSRTTGSTDTQYF.

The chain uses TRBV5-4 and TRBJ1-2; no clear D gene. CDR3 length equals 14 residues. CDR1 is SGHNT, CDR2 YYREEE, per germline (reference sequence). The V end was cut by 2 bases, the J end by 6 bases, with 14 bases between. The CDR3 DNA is TGTGCCAGCAGCTTTGCGGGGATTGGTCATGGCTACACCTTC. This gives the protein CASSFAGIGHGYTF.

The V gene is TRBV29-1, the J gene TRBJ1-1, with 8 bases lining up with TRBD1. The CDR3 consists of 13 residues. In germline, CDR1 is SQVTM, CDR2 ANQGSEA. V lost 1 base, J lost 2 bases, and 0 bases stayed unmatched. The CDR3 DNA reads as TGCAGCGTTGAAGCAGGGGGCAACACTGAAGCTTTCTTT. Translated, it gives CSVEAGGNTEAFF.

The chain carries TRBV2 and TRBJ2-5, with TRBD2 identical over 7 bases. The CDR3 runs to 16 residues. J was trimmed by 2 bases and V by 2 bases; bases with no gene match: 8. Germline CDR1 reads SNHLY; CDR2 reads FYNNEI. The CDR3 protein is CASSERGGAQQETQYF. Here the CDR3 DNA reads TGTGCCAGCAGTGAACGGGGAGGGGCTCAACAAGAGACCCAGTACTTC.

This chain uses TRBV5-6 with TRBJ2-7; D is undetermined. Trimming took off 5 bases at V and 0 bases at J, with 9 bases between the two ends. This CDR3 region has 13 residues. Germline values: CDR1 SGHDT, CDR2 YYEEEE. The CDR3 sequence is CASRSAGSYEQYF. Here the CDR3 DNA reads TGTGCCAGCAGGTCAGCAGGCTCCTACGAGCAGTACTTC.

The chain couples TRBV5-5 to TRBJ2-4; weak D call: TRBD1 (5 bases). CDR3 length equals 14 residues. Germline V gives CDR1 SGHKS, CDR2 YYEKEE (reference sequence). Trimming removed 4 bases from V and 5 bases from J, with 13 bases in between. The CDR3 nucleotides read TGTGCCAGCAGCCCAGGGCCCCTCCAAAACATTCAGTACTTC. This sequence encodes CASSPGPLQNIQYF.

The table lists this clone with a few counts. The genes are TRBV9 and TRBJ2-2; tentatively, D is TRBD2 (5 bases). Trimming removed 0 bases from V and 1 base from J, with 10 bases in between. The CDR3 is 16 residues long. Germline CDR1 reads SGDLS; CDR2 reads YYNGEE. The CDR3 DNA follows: TGTGCCAGCAGCGTAGCTCCGGGATTGAACACCGGGGAGCTGTTTTTT. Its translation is CASSVAPGLNTGELFF.

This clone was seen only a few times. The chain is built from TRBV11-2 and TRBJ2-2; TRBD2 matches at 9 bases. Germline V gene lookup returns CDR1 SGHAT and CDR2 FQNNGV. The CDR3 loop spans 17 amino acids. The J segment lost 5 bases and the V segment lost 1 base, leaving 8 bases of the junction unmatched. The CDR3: CASSLVPSGTRTGELFF. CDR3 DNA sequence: TGTGCCAGCAGCTTAGTTCCTAGCGGGACGCGAACCGGGGAGCTGTTTTTT.

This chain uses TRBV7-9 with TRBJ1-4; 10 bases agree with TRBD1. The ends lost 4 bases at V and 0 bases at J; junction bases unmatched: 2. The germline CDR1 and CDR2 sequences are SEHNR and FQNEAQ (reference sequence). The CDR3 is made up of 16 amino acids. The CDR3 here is CASSSGQGATNEKLFF. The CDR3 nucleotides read TGTGCCAGCAGCTCCGGACAGGGGGCAACTAATGAAAAACTGTTTTTT.

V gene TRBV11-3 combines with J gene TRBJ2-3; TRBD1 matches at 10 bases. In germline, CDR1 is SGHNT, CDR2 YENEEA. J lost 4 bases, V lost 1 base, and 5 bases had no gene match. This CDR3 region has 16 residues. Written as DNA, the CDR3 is TGTGCCAGCAGCTTAGGGGTTGGGACAGGGGCAGATACGCAGTATTTT. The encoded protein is CASSLGVGTGADTQYF.

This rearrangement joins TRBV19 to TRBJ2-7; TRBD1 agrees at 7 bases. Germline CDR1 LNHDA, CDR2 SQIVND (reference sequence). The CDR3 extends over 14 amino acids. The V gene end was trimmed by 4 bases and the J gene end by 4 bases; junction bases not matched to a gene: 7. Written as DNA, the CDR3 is TGTGCCAGTAGTACAACGGACAGGTTTTACGAGCAGTACTTC. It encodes CASSTTDRFYEQYF.

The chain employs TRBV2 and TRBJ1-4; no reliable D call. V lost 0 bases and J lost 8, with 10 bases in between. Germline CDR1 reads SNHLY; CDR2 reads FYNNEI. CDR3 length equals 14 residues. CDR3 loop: CASSEARWLEKLFF. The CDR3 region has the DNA TGTGCCAGCAGTGAAGCGCGGTGGCTAGAAAAACTGTTTTTT.

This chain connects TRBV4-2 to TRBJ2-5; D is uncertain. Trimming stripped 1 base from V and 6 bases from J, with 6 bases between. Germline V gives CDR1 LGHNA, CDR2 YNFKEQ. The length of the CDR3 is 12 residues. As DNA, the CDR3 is TGTGCCAGCAGCCAAGTTGAGCAGACCCAGTACTTC. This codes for CASSQVEQTQYF.

DNA for the CDR3: TGTGCCATCCAAGTTTCCCCTGGTACTAGCATCACAGATACGCAGTATTTT. Its protein is CAIQVSPGTSITDTQYF. J is TRBJ2-3 and V is TRBV10-3, with D perhaps matching TRBD2 (6 bases). V shed 8 bases and J shed 2 bases, with 23 bases lying between them. Germline values: CDR1 ENHRY, CDR2 SYGVKD. This CDR3 is 17 amino acids long.

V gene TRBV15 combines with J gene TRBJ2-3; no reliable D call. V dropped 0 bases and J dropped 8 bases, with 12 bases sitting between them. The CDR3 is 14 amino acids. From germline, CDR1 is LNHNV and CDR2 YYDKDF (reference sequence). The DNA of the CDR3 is TGTGCCACCAGCAGAGAGGGCCCCGCAGGTACGCAGTATTTT. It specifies CATSREGPAGTQYF.

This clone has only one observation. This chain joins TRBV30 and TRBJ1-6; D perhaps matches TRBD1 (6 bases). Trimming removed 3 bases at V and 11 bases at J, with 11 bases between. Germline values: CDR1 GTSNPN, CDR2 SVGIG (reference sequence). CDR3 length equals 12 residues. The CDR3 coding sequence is TGTGCCTGGAGGGGGGCGCGGACACCCCTCCACTTT. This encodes CAWRGARTPLHF. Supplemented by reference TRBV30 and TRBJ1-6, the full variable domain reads SQTIHQWPATLVQPVGSPLSLECTVEGTSNPNLYWYRQAAGRGLQLLFYSVGIGQISSEVPQNLSASRPQDRQFILSSKKLLLSDSGFYLCAWRGARTPLHFGNGTRLTVT.

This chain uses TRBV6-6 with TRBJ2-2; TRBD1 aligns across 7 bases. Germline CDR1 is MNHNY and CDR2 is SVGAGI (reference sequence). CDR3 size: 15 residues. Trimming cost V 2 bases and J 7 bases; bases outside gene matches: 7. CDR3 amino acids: CASSYPEQGNGELFF. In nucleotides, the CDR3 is TGTGCCAGCAGTTACCCCGAACAGGGGAACGGGGAGCTGTTTTTT.

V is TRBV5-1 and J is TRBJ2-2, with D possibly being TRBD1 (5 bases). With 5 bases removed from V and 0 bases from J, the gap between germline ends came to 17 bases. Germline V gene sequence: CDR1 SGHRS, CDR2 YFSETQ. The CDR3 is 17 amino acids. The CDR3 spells CASSSQVQGANTGELFF. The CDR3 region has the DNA TGCGCCAGCAGTTCACAAGTGCAGGGCGCGAACACCGGGGAGCTGTTTTTT.

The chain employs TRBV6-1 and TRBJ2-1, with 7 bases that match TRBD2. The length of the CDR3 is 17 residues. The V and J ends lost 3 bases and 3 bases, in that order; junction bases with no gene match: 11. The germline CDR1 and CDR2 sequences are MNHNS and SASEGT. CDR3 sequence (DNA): TGTGCCAGCAGTGACCTAAAGGGAGGGGCCCTCTACAATGAGCAGTTCTTC. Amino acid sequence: CASSDLKGGALYNEQFF.

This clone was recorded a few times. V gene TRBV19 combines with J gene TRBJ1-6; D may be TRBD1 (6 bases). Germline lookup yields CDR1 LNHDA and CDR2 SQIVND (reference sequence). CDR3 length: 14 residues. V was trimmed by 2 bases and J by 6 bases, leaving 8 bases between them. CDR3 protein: CASSIQGSNSPLHF. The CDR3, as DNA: TGTGCCAGTAGTATACAGGGGAGTAATTCACCCCTCCACTTT.